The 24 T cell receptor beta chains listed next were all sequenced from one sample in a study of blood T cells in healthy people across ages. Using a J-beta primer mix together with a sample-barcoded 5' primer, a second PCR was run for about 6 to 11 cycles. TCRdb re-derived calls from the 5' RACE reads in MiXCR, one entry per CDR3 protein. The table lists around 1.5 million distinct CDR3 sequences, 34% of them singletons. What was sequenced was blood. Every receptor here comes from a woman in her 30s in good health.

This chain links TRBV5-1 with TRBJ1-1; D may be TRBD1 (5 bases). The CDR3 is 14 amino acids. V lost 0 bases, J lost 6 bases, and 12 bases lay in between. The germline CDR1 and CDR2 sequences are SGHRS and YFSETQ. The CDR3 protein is CASSLEAARAEAFF. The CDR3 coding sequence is TGCGCCAGCAGCTTGGAGGCGGCCAGGGCTGAAGCTTTCTTT.

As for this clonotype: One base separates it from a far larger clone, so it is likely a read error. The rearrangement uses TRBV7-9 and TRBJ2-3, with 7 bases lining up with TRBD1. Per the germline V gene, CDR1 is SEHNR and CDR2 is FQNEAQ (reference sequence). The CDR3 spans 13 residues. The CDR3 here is CASSLAGTDAQYF. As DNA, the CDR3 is TGTGCCAGCAGCTTAGCGGGGACAGATGCGCAGTATTTT.

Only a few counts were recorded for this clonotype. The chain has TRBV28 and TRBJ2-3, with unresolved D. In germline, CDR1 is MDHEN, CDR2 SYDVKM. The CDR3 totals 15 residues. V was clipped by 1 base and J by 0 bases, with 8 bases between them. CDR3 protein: CASSLFTLSTDTQYF. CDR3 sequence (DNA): TGTGCCAGCAGTTTATTTACACTGAGCACAGATACGCAGTATTTT.

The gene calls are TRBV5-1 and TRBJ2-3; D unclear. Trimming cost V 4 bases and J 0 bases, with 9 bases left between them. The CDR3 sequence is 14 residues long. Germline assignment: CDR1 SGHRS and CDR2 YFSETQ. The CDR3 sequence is CASSEDGSTDTQYF. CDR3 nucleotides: TGCGCCAGCAGCGAAGACGGGAGCACAGATACGCAGTATTTT.

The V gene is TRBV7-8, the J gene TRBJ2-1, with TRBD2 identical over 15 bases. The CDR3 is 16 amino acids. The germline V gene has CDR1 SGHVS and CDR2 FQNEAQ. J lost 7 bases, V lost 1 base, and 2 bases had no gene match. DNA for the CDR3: TGTGCCAGCAGCTTAGGGACTAGCGGGGGGGGGAATGAGCAGTTCTTC. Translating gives CASSLGTSGGGNEQFF.

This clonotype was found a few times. The CDR3 reads CASLPGLLQETQYF. The CDR3 DNA follows: TGCGCCAGCCTACCGGGACTTTTACAAGAGACCCAGTACTTC. The V and J genes are TRBV10-2 and TRBJ2-5, with D tentatively TRBD2 (6 bases). This CDR3 has 14 residues. CDR1 is WSHSY, CDR2 SAAADI, per germline. V gave up 8 bases and J gave up 2 bases, with 15 bases separating them.

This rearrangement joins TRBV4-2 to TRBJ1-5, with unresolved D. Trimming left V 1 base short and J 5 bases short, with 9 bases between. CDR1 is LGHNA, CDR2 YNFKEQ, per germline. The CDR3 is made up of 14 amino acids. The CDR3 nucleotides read TGTGCCAGCAGCCAAGGGCAGGAAGATCAGCCCCAGCATTTT. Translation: CASSQGQEDQPQHF.

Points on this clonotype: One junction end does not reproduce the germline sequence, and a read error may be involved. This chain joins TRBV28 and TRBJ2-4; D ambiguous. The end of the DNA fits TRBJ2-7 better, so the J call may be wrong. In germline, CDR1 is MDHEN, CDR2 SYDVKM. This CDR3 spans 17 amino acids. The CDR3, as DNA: TGTGCCGGCAGTCCCGTGGGGTGGGTCAATGGCGCCTACGAGCAGTACTTC. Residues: CAGSPVGWVNGAYEQYF.

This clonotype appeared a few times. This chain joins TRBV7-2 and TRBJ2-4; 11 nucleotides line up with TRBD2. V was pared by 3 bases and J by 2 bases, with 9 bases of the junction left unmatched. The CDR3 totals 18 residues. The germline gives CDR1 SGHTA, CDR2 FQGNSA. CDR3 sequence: CASSFSGRGAVTKNIQYF. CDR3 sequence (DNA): TGTGCCAGCAGCTTTAGCGGGAGGGGGGCCGTTACCAAAAACATTCAGTACTTC.

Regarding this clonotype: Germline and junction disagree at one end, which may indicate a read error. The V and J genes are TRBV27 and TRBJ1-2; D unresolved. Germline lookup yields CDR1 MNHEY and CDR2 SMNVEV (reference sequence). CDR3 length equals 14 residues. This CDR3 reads CVSSFSPRSYGYTF. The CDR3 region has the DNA TGTGTCAGCAGTTTCTCTCCACGGTCCTATGGCTACACCTTC.

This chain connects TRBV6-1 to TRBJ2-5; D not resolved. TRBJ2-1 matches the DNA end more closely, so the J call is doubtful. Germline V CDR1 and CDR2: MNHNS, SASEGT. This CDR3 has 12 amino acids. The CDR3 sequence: CASTLYQETQFF. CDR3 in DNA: TGTGCCAGCACCCTGTACCAAGAGACCCAGTTCTTC.

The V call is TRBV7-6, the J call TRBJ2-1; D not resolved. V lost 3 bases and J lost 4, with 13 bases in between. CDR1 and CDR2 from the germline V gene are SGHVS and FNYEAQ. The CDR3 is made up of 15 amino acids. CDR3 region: CASSFGRQPYNEQFF. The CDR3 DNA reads TGTGCCAGCAGCTTCGGTCGGCAGCCTTACAATGAGCAGTTCTTC. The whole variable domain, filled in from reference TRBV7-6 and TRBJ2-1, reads GAGVSQSPRYKVTKRGQDVALRCDPISGHVSLYWYRQALGQGPEFLTYFNYEAQQDKSGLPNDRFSAERPEGSISTLTIQRTEQRDSAMYRCASSFGRQPYNEQFFGPGTRLTVL.

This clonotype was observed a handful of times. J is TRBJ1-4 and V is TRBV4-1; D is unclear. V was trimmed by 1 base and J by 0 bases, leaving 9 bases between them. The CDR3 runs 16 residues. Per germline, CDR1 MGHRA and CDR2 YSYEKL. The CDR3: CASSQGASATNEKLFF. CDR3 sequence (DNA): TGCGCCAGCAGCCAAGGGGCATCAGCAACTAATGAAAAACTGTTTTTT.

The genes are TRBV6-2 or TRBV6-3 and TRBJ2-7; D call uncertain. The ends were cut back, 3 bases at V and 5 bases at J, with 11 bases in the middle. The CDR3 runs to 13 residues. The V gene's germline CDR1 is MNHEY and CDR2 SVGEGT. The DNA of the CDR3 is TGTGCCAGCAGTTATCTCAGGTTCCACGAGCAGTACTTC. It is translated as CASSYLRFHEQYF.

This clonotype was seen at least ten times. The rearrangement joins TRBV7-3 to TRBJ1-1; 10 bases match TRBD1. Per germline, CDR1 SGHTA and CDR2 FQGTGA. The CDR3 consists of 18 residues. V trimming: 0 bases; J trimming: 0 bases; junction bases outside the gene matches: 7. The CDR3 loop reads CASSLTGGQGFLNTEAFF. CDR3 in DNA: TGTGCCAGCAGCTTAACGGGGGGACAGGGGTTTCTGAACACTGAAGCTTTCTTT.

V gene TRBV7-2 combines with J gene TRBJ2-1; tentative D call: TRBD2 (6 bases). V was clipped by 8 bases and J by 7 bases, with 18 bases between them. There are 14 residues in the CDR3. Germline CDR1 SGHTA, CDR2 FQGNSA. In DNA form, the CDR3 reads TGTGCCAGCCGCGGAGCGGGTGGCGGGAATGAGCAGTTCTTC. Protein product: CASRGAGGGNEQFF.

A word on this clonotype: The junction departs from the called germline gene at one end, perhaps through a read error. The DNA for the CDR3 is TGCGCCGGCAGCCACCAGCCCGGGACTAGCGGAGAGACCCAGTACTTC. Its translation is CAGSHQPGTSGETQYF. The chain has TRBV4-1 and TRBJ2-5, with 11 positions matching TRBD2. This CDR3 has 16 residues. Looked up from germline, CDR1 is MGHRA and CDR2 is YSYEKL.

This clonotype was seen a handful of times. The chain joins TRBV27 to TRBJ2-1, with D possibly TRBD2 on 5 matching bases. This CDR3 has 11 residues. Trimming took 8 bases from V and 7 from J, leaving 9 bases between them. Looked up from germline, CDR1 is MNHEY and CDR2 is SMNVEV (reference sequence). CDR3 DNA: TGTGCCAGCTTGGGAGATAATGAGCAGTTCTTC. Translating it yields CASLGDNEQFF.

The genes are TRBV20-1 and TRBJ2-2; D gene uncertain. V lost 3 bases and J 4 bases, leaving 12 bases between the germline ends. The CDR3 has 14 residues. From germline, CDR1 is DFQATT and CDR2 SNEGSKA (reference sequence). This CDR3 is CSASGSRSTGELFF. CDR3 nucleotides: TGCAGTGCTAGTGGTTCCCGATCCACCGGGGAGCTGTTTTTT.

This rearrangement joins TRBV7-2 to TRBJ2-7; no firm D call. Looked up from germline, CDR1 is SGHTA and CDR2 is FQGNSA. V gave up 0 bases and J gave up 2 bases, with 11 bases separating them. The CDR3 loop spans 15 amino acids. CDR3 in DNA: TGTGCCAGCAGCTTAGCGGCACGGCCTCCCTACGAGCAGTACTTC. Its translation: CASSLAARPPYEQYF. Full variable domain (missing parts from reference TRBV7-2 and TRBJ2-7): GAGVSQSPSNKVTEKGKDVELRCDPISGHTALYWYRQSLGQGLEFLIYFQGNSAPDKSGLPSDRFSAERTGGSVSTLTIQRTQQEDSAVYLCASSLAARPPYEQYFGPGTRLTVT.

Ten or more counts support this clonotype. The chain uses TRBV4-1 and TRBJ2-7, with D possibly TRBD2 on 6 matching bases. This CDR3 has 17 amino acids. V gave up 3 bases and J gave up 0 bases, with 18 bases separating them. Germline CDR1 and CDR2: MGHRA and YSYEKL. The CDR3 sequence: CASSQHPTGGSSYEQYF. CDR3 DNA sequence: TGCGCCAGCAGCCAGCATCCAACTGGGGGGAGCTCCTACGAGCAGTACTTC.

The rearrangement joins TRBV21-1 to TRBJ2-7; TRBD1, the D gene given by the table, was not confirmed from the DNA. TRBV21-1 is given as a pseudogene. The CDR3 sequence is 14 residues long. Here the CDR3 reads CASSRRTPPYEQYF. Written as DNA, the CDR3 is TGTGCCAGCAGCAGACGGACACCTCCCTACGAGCAGTACTTC.

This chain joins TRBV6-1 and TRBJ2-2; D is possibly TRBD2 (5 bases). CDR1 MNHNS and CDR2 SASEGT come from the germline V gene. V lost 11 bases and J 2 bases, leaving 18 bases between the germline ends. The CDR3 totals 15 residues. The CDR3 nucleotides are TGTGCCGGAGGATATAGGACTCCCAACACCGGGGAGCTGTTTTTT. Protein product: CAGGYRTPNTGELFF.

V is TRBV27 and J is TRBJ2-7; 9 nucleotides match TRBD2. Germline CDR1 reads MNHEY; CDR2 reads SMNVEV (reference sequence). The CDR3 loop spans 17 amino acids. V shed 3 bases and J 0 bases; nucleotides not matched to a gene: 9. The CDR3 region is CASSLEASGASSYEQYF. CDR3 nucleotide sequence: TGTGCCAGCAGTTTGGAAGCTAGCGGGGCGAGCTCCTACGAGCAGTACTTC.